This T cell receptor (beta chain) was obtained from a study of somatic mutations in cytotoxic T cells in rheumatoid arthritis. Turning to the study itself: Selected populations of V beta antibody-stained T cells underwent flow sorting at nearly 100% purity; these encompassed V beta1+ cells subjected to TCRB sequencing.

General observations from the study: Rheumatoid arthritis patients showed CD8+ clonality increasing with age, unlike healthy controls.

V lost 0 bases to trimming and J lost 2 bases, with 15 bases between them. The CDR3 is 17 residues long. CDR1 is SGHDT, CDR2 YYEEEE, per germline. Details on this clone: As yet, its antigen is unknown.

Assay used: immunoSEQ multiplex PCR; TCRdb lists only in-frame clones, some missing. The sample lists roughly 10,000 clones; 85% were seen once. The receptor was derived from an adult with rheumatoid arthritis. This chain joins TRBV5-6 and TRBJ2-1; D remains unclear. Material: CD8+ T cells sorted from blood. CDR3 DNA sequence: TGTGCCAGCAGCTTGGACAACTACTCCGGGCCCTACAATGAGCAGTTCTTC. Residues: CASSLDNYSGPYNEQFF.